This TCR beta chain was identified in a study of CD4 T cells in relation to SARS-CoV-2 and coronaviruses (dated by TCRdb to the early 2020s). Turning to the overall study: In the ViraFEST assay, PBMCs were cultured with antigen for about eleven days, after which TCR beta CDR3s were sequenced to identify antigen-specific clonal expansions. An HIV-1 Nef peptide pool or a no-peptide culture served as the negative reference condition. Shared crossreactive spike epitopes were mapped to their HLA restriction using patient-derived lymphoblastoid cell lines. Memory CD4+ T cell crossreactivity between SARS-CoV-2 and common cold coronavirus spike proteins was assessed at the TCR clonotype level in the study. Samples from three pre-COVID donors and the naive versus memory experiments were sequenced with the Adaptive Biotechnologies TCR-sequencing kit; other data were Illumina-based. A different TCR-beta assay, based on Illumina, was used to sequence expansion assays from other donors in the study. On the study overall, not on this receptor specifically: Memory CD4+ clonotypes crossrecognizing SARS-CoV-2 and at least one common cold coronavirus spike were found in 55% to 70% of donors. Significantly weaker SARS-CoV-2-driven expansion was shown by crossreactive clones than by monoreactive clones, consistent with antigenic imprinting. The study was constrained by small numbers of patients and of tested TCRs. Pre-pandemic and post-infection samples were not both contributed by any donor, so tracing of the source of pre-existing responses was limited. Because the crossreactivity analysis focused on spike protein, crossreactivity against other viral proteins was not assessed.

CD4+ T cells from unexposed donors were collected before the COVID-19 pandemic (2011-2018). After approximately 11 days of culture, CD4+ T cells were isolated with the EasySep CD4+ T cell isolation kit. Unexposed donor CD4+ T cells were tested for reactivity to SARS-CoV-2 S and N and four common cold coronavirus spike pools, as cell number allowed. About 1.9 million PBMCs per well were cultured in IMDM with roughly 5.5% human AB serum and 8.5 to 10 IU/ml IL-2. Half of the culture medium was replaced with fresh IL-2-containing medium on days 3 and 7. In general, every peptide culture condition was set up in three replicate wells. The leukapheresis product for the unexposed donors was obtained through commercial purchase. Ficoll-Paque PLUS gradient centrifugation was used to isolate PBMCs from either whole blood or leukapheresis product. PBMCs were either cryopreserved at -140°C or used fresh in the expansion assay. The QIAamp Micro DNA Kit was used to extract genomic DNA from the CD4+ T cells.

As regards this clone: The target of this receptor is not known. The record has no base qualities; no much larger clone is one base away.

The method was the immunoSEQ multiplex PCR assay. On the study's bioinformatics: During preprocessing, nonproductive sequences were removed, as were CDR3s that did not start with C, did not end with F or W, or were shorter than 7 amino acids. The MANAFEST web app identified antigen-specific clonotypes based on expansion compared with the reference and other culture wells. To be counted as positive, a clone had to show significant expansion compared with the reference culture, at an FDR below 0.05, in 2 of 3 replicate wells. A further requirement for positive clones was significant expansion compared with all other tandem wells, along with an odds ratio above 5. CDR3 homology was measured as pairwise Levenshtein distance, computed with the stringdist R package after trimming three terminal residues from each end. TCRdb carries this immuneACCESS record with in-frame sequences only. Its versions omit some clonotypes, under half of them owing to an unresolved V gene in the studies checked, with the rest unexplained. V, J and clone size are taken as reported in that table, and D and trimming were inferred from the DNA itself. This sample lists 25,000 to 30,000 clones; about 70% were detected once. Roughly a quarter of the sample is taken by the ten largest.

This TCR derives from a human donor in good health. Specimen: CD4+ T cells from PBMCs, cultured in vitro.

The CDR3 is CASSISLGVNTEAFF. The bases read TGTGCCAGCAGTATCTCTTTAGGGGTTAACACTGAAGCTTTCTTT. The V and J genes are TRBV6-5 and TRBJ1-1, and TRBD1 may be the D gene, going by 5 matching bases. The trim is 5 bases for V and 2 bases for J, with a gap of 15 bases between the germline ends. The CDR3 measures 15 amino acids from cysteine to phenylalanine. Only the CDR3 region is kept as DNA, spanning 45 bases read in frame from base 1. The germline V gene specifies MNHEY as CDR1 and SVGAGI as CDR2.